The rows below give T cell receptor beta chains drawn from one sample of a study of blood T cells in healthy people across ages. TCRdb re-called the 5' RACE reads with MiXCR, one entry per CDR3 protein. The sample has 1.8 million or so distinct CDR3 sequences, about two fifths seen once. The specimen was blood. The receptors stem from a human donor in good health. The CDR3 runs from the conserved cysteine through the conserved F or W. D genes are given only for firm matches. Not all rows give a size; the values are once, few, many and, for expanded clones, a class.

D	V	J	size	CDR3	DNA
NA	TRBV7-8	TRBJ1-6	NA	CASSLAGETSPLHF	TGTGCCAGCAGCTTAGCGGGGGAGACTTCACCCCTCCACTTT
NA	TRBV4-1	TRBJ2-7	many	CASSPRADSSYEQYF	TGCGCCAGCAGCCCTCGGGCGGACTCATCCTACGAGCAGTACTTC
NA	TRBV18	TRBJ2-7	NA	CASSPTPNYEQYF	TGTGCCAGCTCCCCGACCCCAAATTACGAGCAGTACTTC
NA	TRBV12-3/TRBV12-4	TRBJ1-1	few	CASRIRTEAFF	TGTGCCAGCAGGATCAGGACTGAAGCTTTCTTT
NA	TRBV20-1	TRBJ1-2	NA	CSASWVRGSYGYTF	TGCAGTGCTAGTTGGGTCAGGGGAAGCTATGGCTACACCTTC
NA	TRBV7-8	TRBJ1-5	NA	CAGSLSGGNQPQHF	TGTGCCGGCAGCTTATCGGGAGGGAATCAGCCCCAGCATTTT
NA	TRBV18	TRBJ2-1	NA	CASSPPESSEQFF	TGTGCCAGCTCACCACCCGAGTCGAGCGAGCAGTTCTTC
NA	TRBV10-3	TRBJ1-4	NA	CASMGLGEKLFF	TGTGCCAGCATGGGTTTGGGTGAAAAACTGTTTTTT
TRBD1	TRBV4-1	TRBJ1-2	NA	CASNPRQIGTGQEWGYTF	TGCGCCAGCAACCCAAGGCAGATTGGGACAGGCCAGGAGTGGGGCTACACCTTC
NA	TRBV18	TRBJ2-7	few	CASSPSALDEQYF	TGTGCCAGCTCACCATCGGCCTTGGACGAGCAGTACTTC
TRBD1	TRBV5-6	TRBJ2-7	NA	CASRTGTGVYEQYF	TGTGCCAGCAGAACCGGGACAGGGGTCTACGAGCAGTACTTC
NA	TRBV20-1	TRBJ2-5	NA	CSATDPSETQYF	TGCAGTGCTACGGATCCTTCAGAGACCCAGTACTTC
NA	TRBV6-2/TRBV6-3	TRBJ1-5	NA	CASSYHRGNQPQHF	TGTGCCAGCAGTTACCACCGGGGCAATCAGCCCCAGCATTTT
TRBD2	TRBV20-1	TRBJ2-1	NA	CSARAPGLGRGEQFF	TGCAGTGCTAGAGCGCCGGGACTAGGGAGGGGTGAGCAGTTCTTC
TRBD2	TRBV7-6	TRBJ2-3	few	CASSLAVRLAGATQYF	TGTGCCAGCAGCTTAGCGGTTCGTCTAGCGGGGGCAACGCAGTATTTT
NA	TRBV20-1	TRBJ2-7	NA	CSADRRAGGSSSYEQYF	TGCAGTGCTGACAGGAGGGCTGGGGGATCAAGCTCCTACGAGCAGTACTTC
TRBD2	TRBV7-9	TRBJ2-7	few	CASSLERGGLDYEQYF	TGTGCCAGCAGCTTAGAGCGGGGGGGGTTAGACTACGAGCAGTACTTC